This T cell receptor beta chain was identified in a study of cytomegalovirus exposure and HLA in healthy donors. The CDR3 is 16 residues long. V was pared by 7 bases and J by 3 bases, with 9 bases of the junction left unmatched. Germline CDR1 reads MGHRA; CDR2 reads YSYEKL. The PCR ran on 60 Vbeta and 13 Jbeta primers. The protocol was immunoSEQ multiplex PCR, while the TCRdb copy is restricted to in-frame clones and leaves out a portion. The table shows some 150,000 clones, with roughly four fifths occurring only once. The clonotype was recovered from a man in his thirties or forties in good health and CMV-seropositive. The chain uses TRBV4-1 and TRBJ2-5, with TRBD1 matching 12 bases. The sample was PBMCs. CDR3 sequence: CASTPGQGALEETQYF. The CDR3 DNA reads as TGCGCCAGCACCCCGGGACAGGGGGCTTTAGAAGAGACCCAGTACTTC.